Reported below is one T cell receptor beta chain. The clone's antigen remains unknown. No base quality values were provided; no much bigger clone lies one nucleotide off. Using the deep immunoSEQ assay, multiplex PCR amplified TCR CDR3 regions from genomic DNA. For each cell subset, the extracted genomic DNA was distributed evenly across all wells of several immunoSEQ 96-well plates, and each plate served as one replicate. Each replicate PCR for sorted subsets received about 180 ng genomic DNA, equal to about 30,000 T cell genomes. Purified libraries were measured with a Qubit 3.0 fluorometer, size-checked on a Bioanalyzer 2100, and measured again with the KAPA Library Quantification kit. Each immunoSEQ 96-well plate was sequenced on its own single-read 150-cycle Illumina NextSeq 550 flow cell. The authors processed their data as follows. Because only junctional sequences without quality scores were contained in the immunoSEQ output, filtering matching that applied to full-length reads could not be performed. Sequences were annotated with PyIR, a Python wrapper for IgBLAST v1.9, using IMGT germline references to assign V/J genes and CDR3. Any read was removed if the V/J assignment was weak (E-value above 1e-6), the CDR3 was missing, or the read contained stop codons, out-of-frame junctions, or ambiguous translated residues. V3J clonotypes were defined as sequences sharing the same inferred V gene, J gene, and CDR3 amino acid sequence. Percentage overlap between repertoires was computed as shared unique clonotypes divided by the size of the smaller repertoire. Three approaches were used to assess repertoire richness: RTK rarefaction, the Chao1 estimator, and Recon v2.1 estimates of unobserved clonotypes. Generation probabilities were computed with OLGA for all TCRbeta clonotypes obtained by the gDNA method from a few donors. TCRdb's version of the immuneACCESS table is confined to in-frame rearrangements and falls short of the full clone set. An unresolved V gene accounts for under half of the shortfall where checked; the remainder is of unknown origin. Clone size and V and J calls were adopted from that table, with D and trimming inferred from the DNA. The sample data list 2 million to 2.5 million clones, and 85% to 95% of these were observed just once. Jointly, the top ten make up 0.39% of the sample.

Healthy HIV-negative adults with no recently reported acute infections or vaccinations were included as donors. Every donor was a Caucasian adult residing in Nashville, Tennessee, USA. CD4+ T cells were enriched by magnetic negative selection; naive cells were then positively selected on CD45RA, and the negative fraction formed the memory subset. After blood collection by leukapheresis, PBMCs were isolated using Ficoll-Histopaque density gradient centrifugation and then cryopreserved in the vapor phase of liquid nitrogen. Purity and quantity of every magnetically sorted T cell population were checked by analytical flow cytometry. Genomic DNA was isolated from every sorted fraction and measured by UV absorbance on a Nanodrop 2000c. This sample was taken from a study of shared clonotypes between healthy human individuals (dated by TCRdb to 2020 to 2021). With regard to the full study: The cohort included three men and a couple of women between 18 and 49 years of age. For each donor, three plates each were used for CD4 naive and CD4 memory, two plates were used for CD8 naive, and one plate was used for CD8 memory. The study deeply sequenced blood TCR repertoires of about five healthy adults to estimate repertoire size and the extent of clonotype sharing between individuals. Different laboratories and diverse techniques were used to prepare libraries and sequence TCR repertoires, to increase sequencing depth and limit assay-specific biases. Per donor, leukapheresis produced somewhere between about 0.9 and 10 billion PBMCs. On the study overall, not on this receptor specifically: Only blood was sampled, and tissue TCR repertoires likely differ from those in blood. Across a few donors, roughly 5.4% of naive CD4, roughly 3.5% of naive CD8, 2.3% of memory CD4, and 0.3% to 0.45% of memory CD8 clonotypes were shared. Based on pairwise subsampling, the degree of clonotype sharing among donors was expected to be affected by sequencing depth. Estimated clonotype richness was generally larger for naive than for memory subsets. Even with the large sequencing depth, rarefaction of the sorted-subset datasets indicated that sequencing was incomplete. Higher generation probabilities were observed for clonotypes shared by all four sorted-subset donors than for non-shared clonotypes. The small number of donors limited the genetic and exposure-history diversity represented.

Trimming takes 5 bases off V and 0 bases off J; junction bases not matched to a gene: 5. The CDR3 numbers 17 residues from cysteine through phenylalanine. Left in the record is the CDR3 DNA by itself, 51 bases read in frame from the first base. The germline V gene encodes CDR1 SGHAT and CDR2 FQNNGV. The sequenced sample consisted of naive CD4+ T cells from PBMCs. The sample's cell subset or site label, decoded: CD45RA+ positively selected. Recombination linked TRBV11-2 to TRBJ2-5, with TRBD2 identical over 14 junction bases. This receptor was obtained from a man aged 18 to 35 in good health. Some clones in this sample may be carry-over from other donors' samples. The bases are TGTGCCAGCAGCCCCGGACTAGCGGGAGGATACCAAGAGACCCAGTACTTC. It translates to CASSPGLAGGYQETQYF.